The clone carrying this TCR beta chain has only a few counts. This sample was included in a study of cytomegalovirus exposure and HLA in healthy donors. The PCR was carried out with 60 Vbeta primers and 13 Jbeta primers. Sequencing was performed with immunoSEQ multiplex PCR; in TCRdb, only in-frame clones are kept and a portion is missing. Of roughly 200,000 clones in the sample, 55% to 75% are singletons; the top ten hold roughly 2.5%. Germline V gene lookup returns CDR1 MNHEY and CDR2 SVGAGI. V gave up 3 bases and J gave up 4 bases, with 16 bases separating them. The CDR3 is made up of 15 amino acids.

V is TRBV6-5 and J is TRBJ2-7, with D tentatively TRBD2 (6 bases). The receptor was derived from a middle-aged man in good health and CMV-seropositive. Sample: PBMCs. The CDR3 nucleotides are TGTGCCAGCAGTTATCTGGGCGGGGTCGGGTACGAGCAGTACTTC. This codes for CASSYLGGVGYEQYF.